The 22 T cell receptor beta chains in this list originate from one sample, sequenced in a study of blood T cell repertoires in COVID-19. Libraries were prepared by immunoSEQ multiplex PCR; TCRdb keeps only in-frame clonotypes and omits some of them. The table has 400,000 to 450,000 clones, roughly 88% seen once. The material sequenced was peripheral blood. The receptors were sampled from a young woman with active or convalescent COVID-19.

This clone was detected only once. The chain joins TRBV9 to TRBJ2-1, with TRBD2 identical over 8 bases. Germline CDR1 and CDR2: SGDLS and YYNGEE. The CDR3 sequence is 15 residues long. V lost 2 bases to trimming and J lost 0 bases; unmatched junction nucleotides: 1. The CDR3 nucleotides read TGTGCCAGCAGCGTTAGCGGGGCCTCCTACAATGAGCAGTTCTTC. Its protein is CASSVSGASYNEQFF.

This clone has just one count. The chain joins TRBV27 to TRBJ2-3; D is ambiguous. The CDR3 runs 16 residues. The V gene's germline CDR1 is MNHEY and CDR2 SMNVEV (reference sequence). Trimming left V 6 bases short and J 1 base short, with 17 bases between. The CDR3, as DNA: TGTGCCAGCAGGACACCACTGGGCTGGGGCACAGATACGCAGTATTTT. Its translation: CASRTPLGWGTDTQYF.

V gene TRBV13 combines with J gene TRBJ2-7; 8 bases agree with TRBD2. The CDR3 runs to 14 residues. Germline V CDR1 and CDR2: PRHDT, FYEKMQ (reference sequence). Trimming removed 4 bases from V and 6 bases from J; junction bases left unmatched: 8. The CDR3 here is CASSSWTSKVEQYF. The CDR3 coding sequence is TGTGCCAGCAGCTCCTGGACTAGCAAGGTCGAGCAGTACTTC.

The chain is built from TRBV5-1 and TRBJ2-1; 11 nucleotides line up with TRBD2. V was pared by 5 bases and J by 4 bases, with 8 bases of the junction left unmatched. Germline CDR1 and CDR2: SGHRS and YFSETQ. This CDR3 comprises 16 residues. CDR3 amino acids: CASRYPGTSGYNEQFF. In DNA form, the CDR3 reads TGCGCCAGCAGGTATCCCGGGACTAGCGGATACAATGAGCAGTTCTTC.

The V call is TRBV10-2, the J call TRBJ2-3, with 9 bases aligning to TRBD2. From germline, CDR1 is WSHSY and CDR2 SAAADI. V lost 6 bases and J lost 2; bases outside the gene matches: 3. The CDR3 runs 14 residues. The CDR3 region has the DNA TGCGCCAGCAGGAGGGGACTAGCCACAGATACGCAGTATTTT. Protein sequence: CASRRGLATDTQYF.

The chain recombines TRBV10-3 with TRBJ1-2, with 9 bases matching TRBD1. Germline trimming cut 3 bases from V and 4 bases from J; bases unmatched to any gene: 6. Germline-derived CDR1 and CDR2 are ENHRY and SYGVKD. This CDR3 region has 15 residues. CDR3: CAISDTGGEGYGYTF. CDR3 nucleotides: TGTGCCATCAGTGATACAGGGGGCGAGGGCTATGGCTACACCTTC.

The CDR3 DNA reads TGTGCCAGCAGCCAACTAAACGAGTATTATGGCTACACCTTC. Amino acid sequence: CASSQLNEYYGYTF. V gene TRBV3-1 (or the pseudogene TRBV3-2) combines with J gene TRBJ1-2; D remains unclear. Germline CDR1 LGHDT, CDR2 YNNKEL (reference sequence). The germline V and J ends were trimmed by 2 bases and 5 bases, with 12 bases remaining between them. The CDR3 covers 14 residues.

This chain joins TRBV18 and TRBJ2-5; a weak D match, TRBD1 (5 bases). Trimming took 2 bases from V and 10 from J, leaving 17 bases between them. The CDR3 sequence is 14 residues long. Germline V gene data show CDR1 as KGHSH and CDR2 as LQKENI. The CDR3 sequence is CASSPGQGRRHQYF. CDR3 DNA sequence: TGTGCCAGCTCACCAGGGCAGGGAAGACGCCACCAGTACTTC. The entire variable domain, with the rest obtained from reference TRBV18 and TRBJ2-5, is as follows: NAGVMQNPRHLVRRRGQEARLRCSPMKGHSHVYWYRQLPEEGLKFMVYLQKENIIDESGMPKERFSAEFPKEGPSILRIQQVVRGDSAAYFCASSPGQGRRHQYFGPGTRLLVL.

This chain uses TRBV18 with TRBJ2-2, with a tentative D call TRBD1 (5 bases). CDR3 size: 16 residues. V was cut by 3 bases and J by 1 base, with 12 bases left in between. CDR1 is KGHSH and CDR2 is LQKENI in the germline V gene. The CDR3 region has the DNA TGTGCCAGCTCACCTTTCAGGGAATGGAACACCGGGGAGCTGTTTTTT. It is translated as CASSPFREWNTGELFF. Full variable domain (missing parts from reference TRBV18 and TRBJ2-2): NAGVMQNPRHLVRRRGQEARLRCSPMKGHSHVYWYRQLPEEGLKFMVYLQKENIIDESGMPKERFSAEFPKEGPSILRIQQVVRGDSAAYFCASSPFREWNTGELFFGEGSRLTVL.

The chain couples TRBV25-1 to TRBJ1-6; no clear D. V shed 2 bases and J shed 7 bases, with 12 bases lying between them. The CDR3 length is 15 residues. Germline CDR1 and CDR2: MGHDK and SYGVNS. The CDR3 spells CASSEKLGRNSPLHF. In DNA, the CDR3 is TGTGCCAGCAGTGAAAAGCTGGGCAGGAATTCACCCCTCCACTTT.

CDR3 protein: CASNTIGDFYNEQFF. CDR3 nucleotide sequence: TGTGCCAGCAATACCATCGGGGACTTCTACAATGAGCAGTTCTTC. The chain links TRBV6-5 to TRBJ2-1, with D maybe TRBD2 (6 bases). CDR1 is MNHEY, CDR2 SVGAGI, per germline. This CDR3 region has 15 residues. Trimming took 7 bases from V and 3 from J, leaving 16 bases between them.

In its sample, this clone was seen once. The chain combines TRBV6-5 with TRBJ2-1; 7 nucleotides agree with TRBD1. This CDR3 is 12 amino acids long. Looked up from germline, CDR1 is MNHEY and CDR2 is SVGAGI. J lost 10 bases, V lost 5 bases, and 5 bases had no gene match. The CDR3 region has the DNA TGTGCCAGCAGTAACAGGGGTGGGGAGCAGTTCTTC. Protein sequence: CASSNRGGEQFF.

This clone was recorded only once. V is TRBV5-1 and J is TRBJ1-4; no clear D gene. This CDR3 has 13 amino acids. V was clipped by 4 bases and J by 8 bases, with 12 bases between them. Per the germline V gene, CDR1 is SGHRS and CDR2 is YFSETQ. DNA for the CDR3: TGCGCCAGCAGCCCAGGTGGTAGGGAAAAACTGTTTTTT. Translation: CASSPGGREKLFF.

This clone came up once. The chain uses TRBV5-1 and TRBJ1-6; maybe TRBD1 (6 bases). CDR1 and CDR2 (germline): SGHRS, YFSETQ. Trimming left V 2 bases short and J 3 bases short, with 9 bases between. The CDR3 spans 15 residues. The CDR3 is CASSFSDSYNSPLHF. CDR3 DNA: TGCGCCAGCAGCTTTTCGGACAGCTATAATTCACCCCTCCACTTT.

The DNA for the CDR3 is TGTGCCAGCAGCTTGCTAGATTCTGGGGCCAACGTCCTGACTTTC. As protein: CASSLLDSGANVLTF. The rearrangement uses TRBV5-5 and TRBJ2-6; D unresolved. From germline, CDR1 is SGHKS and CDR2 YYEKEE (reference sequence). Trimming removed 1 base from V and 1 base from J, with 6 bases in between. The CDR3 loop spans 15 amino acids.

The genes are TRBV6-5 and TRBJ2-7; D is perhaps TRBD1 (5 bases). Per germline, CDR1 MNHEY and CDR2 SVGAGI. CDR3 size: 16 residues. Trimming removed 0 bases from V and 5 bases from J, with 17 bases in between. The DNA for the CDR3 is TGTGCCAGCAGTTACTCGATTTTACCAGGGTCCCACGAGCAGTACTTC. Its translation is CASSYSILPGSHEQYF.

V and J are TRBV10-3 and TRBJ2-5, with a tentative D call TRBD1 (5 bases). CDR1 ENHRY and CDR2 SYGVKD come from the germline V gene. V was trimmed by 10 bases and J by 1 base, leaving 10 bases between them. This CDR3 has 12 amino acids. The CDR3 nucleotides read TGTGCCACGGGCCAGGGCCAAGAGACCCAGTACTTC. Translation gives CATGQGQETQYF.

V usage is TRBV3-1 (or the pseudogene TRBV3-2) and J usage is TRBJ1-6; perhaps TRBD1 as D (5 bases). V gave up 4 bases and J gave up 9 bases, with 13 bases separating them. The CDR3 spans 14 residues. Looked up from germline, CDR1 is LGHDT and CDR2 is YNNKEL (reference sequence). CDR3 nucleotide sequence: TGTGCCAGCAGCCCTCTCCTTCAGGGTTCACCCCTCCACTTT. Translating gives CASSPLLQGSPLHF.

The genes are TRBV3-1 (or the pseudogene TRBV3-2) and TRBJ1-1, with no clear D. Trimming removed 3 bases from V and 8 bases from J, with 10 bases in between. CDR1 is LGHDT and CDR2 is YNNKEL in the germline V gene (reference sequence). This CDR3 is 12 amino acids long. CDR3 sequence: CASSHRELEAFF. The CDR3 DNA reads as TGTGCCAGCAGCCACCGTGAACTCGAAGCTTTCTTT.

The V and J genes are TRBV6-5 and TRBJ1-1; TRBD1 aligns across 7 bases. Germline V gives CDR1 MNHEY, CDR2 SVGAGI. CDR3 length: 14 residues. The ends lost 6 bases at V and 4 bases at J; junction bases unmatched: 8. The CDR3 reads CASRPQGIGTEAFF. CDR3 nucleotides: TGTGCCAGCAGACCACAGGGGATAGGCACTGAAGCTTTCTTT.

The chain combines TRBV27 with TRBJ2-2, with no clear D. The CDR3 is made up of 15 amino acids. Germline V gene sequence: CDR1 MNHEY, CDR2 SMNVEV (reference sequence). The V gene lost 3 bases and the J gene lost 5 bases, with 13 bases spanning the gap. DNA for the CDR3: TGTGCCAGCAGTTTTTTGACTGATGGGACCGGGGAGCTGTTTTTT. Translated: CASSFLTDGTGELFF.

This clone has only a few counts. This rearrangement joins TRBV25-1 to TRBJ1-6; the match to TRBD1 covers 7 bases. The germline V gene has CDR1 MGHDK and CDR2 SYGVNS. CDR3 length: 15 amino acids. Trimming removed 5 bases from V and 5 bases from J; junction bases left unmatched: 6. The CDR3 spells CASSLRDRDNSPLHF. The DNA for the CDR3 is TGTGCCAGCAGTCTCCGGGACAGAGATAATTCACCCCTCCACTTT. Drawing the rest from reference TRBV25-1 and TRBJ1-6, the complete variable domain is EADIYQTPRYLVIGTGKKITLECSQTMGHDKMYWYQQDPGMELHLIHYSYGVNSTEKGDLSSESTVSRIRTEHFPLTLESARPSHTSQYLCASSLRDRDNSPLHFGNGTRLTVT.